The present entry profiles one T cell receptor (beta chain) with its context. Its antigen is not known. This sample was included in a study of radiotherapy plus CTLA-4 blockade in lung cancer. Across the whole study: Disease control was seen in about 30% of patients, objective responses in roughly 17%. General study findings and limits: An expansion of tumor-derived TCR clones occurred in blood after radiotherapy plus ipilimumab. The best prediction of response reportedly came from early blood T cell clone dynamics, with interferon-beta.

The study gave focal radiation plus ipilimumab CTLA-4 blockade to patients with chemo-refractory metastatic non-small-cell lung cancer. Measured with immunoSEQ multiplex PCR; TCRdb has only the in-frame clones, and not every one. The sample has around 100,000 clones, around 84% seen once. The sample in question was peripheral blood, obtained from a patient treated with radiotherapy plus ipilimumab. The sequence was collected from a human donor with non-small cell lung cancer that progressed on radiotherapy plus ipilimumab. Some clones in this sample may be carry-over from other donors' samples.

As DNA, the CDR3 is TGTGCCAGCAGTCGTCGGGCCCAGACCACAGATACGCAGTATTTT. Translating it yields CASSRRAQTTDTQYF. This chain links TRBV2 with TRBJ2-3; the D is unclear. Trimming left V 5 bases short and J 2 bases short, with 14 bases between. The CDR3 is 15 amino acids. Germline V gives CDR1 SNHLY, CDR2 FYNNEI.